This TCR beta chain was documented in a study of T cell responses to AZD1222 COVID-19 vaccine. Points from the study as a whole: Unmutated regions of variants are reportedly targeted by nearly half of spike-specific TCRs. Clonal diversity may have been underestimated in mostly white British donors. Samples come after the peak T cell response, not at day 14. Distributed over spike, vaccine-associated CD4 TCRs predominated at 160-218 and 743-854.

Here immunoSEQ multiplex PCR was the method, and the copy in TCRdb shows in-frame clones only, minus some. This sample has roughly 60,000 clones, with around 80% found just once. Worth noting for this clone: Its matching antigen is unknown.

Trimming pared 0 bases from V and 2 bases from J, leaving 11 bases between. CDR1 and CDR2 (germline): LGHNA, YSLEER. The CDR3 runs to 16 residues. This clonotype was sampled from an adult who received the AZD1222 COVID-19 vaccine. The chain uses TRBV4-3 and TRBJ1-5, with D possibly being TRBD1 (5 bases). Sequenced material: peripheral blood, taken 28 days after the second AZD1222 dose. In nucleotides, the CDR3 is TGCGCCAGCAGCCAAGAAATCGGCAGGGGCAATCAGCCCCAGCATTTT. This sequence encodes CASSQEIGRGNQPQHF.